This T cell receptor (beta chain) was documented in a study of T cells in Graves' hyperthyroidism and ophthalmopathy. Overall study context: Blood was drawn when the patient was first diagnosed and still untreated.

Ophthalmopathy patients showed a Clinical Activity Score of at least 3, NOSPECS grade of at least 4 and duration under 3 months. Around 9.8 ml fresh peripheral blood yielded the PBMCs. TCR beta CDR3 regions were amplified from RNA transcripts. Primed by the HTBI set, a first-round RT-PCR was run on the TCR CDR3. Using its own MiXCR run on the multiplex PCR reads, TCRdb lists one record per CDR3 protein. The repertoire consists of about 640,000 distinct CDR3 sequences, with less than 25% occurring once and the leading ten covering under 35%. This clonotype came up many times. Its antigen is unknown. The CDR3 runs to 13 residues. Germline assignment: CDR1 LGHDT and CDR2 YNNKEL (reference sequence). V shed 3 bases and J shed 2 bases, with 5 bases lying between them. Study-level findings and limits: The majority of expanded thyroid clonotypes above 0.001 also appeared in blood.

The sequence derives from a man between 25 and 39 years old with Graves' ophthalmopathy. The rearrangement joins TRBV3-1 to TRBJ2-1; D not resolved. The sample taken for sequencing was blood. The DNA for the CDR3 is TGTGCCAGCAGCCAGACAACCTACAATGAGCAGTTCTTC. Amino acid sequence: CASSQTTYNEQFF.